Reported below is one TCR beta chain. The PCR made use of 60 Vbeta and 13 Jbeta primers. In the original analysis: Per a later analysis, the number of unique TCR beta chains was about 80 million, of which some 9.9 million were shared. Some clones are missing from TCRdb's copy, which holds only in-frame ones; the method was immunoSEQ multiplex PCR. The V and J calls and clone size are taken from that table; D and trimming were inferred from the DNA. The table lists over 100,000 clones, about 70% of them singletons. The sample is drawn from a study of cytomegalovirus exposure and HLA in healthy donors. V lost 7 bases, J lost 11 bases, and 11 bases stayed unmatched. The CDR3 loop spans 13 amino acids. From germline, CDR1 is SGHTA and CDR2 FQGNSA.

The sample consisted of PBMCs. This TCR derives from a woman in her 30s in good health and CMV-seronegative. V is TRBV7-2 and J is TRBJ1-1, with 9 bases lining up with TRBD1. CDR3 coding DNA: TGTGCCAGCATCCGGGACAGGGAAGGTTGGGCTTTCTTT. Translating it yields CASIRDREGWAFF. Full variable domain (remainder filled in from reference TRBV7-2 and TRBJ1-1): GAGVSQSPSNKVTEKGKDVELRCDPISGHTALYWYRQSLGQGLEFLIYFQGNSAPDKSGLPSDRFSAERTGGSVSTLTIQRTQQEDSAVYLCASIRDREGWAFFGQGTRLTVV.